The following is a T cell receptor beta chain sequence with its context. Its target is not known. Treatment denoted: approximately 9-day PBMC culture with coronavirus spike peptide pools or control peptides (ViraFEST assay). These data belong to a study of vaccination and CD4 T cells after COVID-19. Study results and limitations: Spike mono-reactivity held for 304 of 307 vaccine-specific clones in convalescent patients.

The junction had 7 bases not matched to a gene; V was cut back by 3 bases and J by 3 bases. Germline V lookup: CDR1 DFQATT, CDR2 SNEGSKA (reference sequence). The CDR3 is made up of 14 amino acids. The Oncomine TCR Beta short-read assay was applied to DNA of cultured CD4+ T cells. From cultured CD4+ T cells, genomic DNA was extracted. TCRdb reanalysed the PCR reads using MiXCR and keeps one entry per CDR3 protein. Of thousands of distinct CDR3 sequences listed, roughly two thirds are singletons. The chain is built from TRBV20-1 and TRBJ2-7; 8 bases map to TRBD1. This sequence originates from a human donor who had recovered from COVID-19. Sequencing was done on a sample of CD4+ T cells from blood, cultured in vitro. CDR3 in DNA: TGCAGTGCTAGGTGGCAGGGGGCGGTCTACGAGCAGTACTTC. Protein product: CSARWQGAVYEQYF.